This TCR beta chain is drawn from a study of CD8 T cells in Susac syndrome. After extraction with the RNeasy kit, roughly 0.5 to 1 ug of the RNA was reverse transcribed using random hexamers. With immunoSEQ multiplex PCR, TCR beta CDR3 was amplified across 54 Vbeta and 13 Jbeta. TCRdb fed the immunoSEQ multiplex PCR reads into MiXCR, producing one record per CDR3 protein. The sample has about 130,000 distinct CDR3 sequences, about 94% seen once. Patients having Susac syndrome satisfied recently defined diagnostic criteria for definite or probable disease. Looked up from germline, CDR1 is SQVTM and CDR2 is ANQGSEA. Trimming cost V 5 bases and J 2 bases, with 12 bases left between them. CDR3 size: 14 residues.

The gene calls are TRBV29-1 and TRBJ2-2; D could derive from TRBD1 or TRBD2 (5 bases each). The clonotype was recovered from a human donor with Susac syndrome. Sequencing input: CD8+ T cells from PBMCs. The CDR3: CSVLRDVNTGELFF. Here the CDR3 DNA reads TGCAGCGTTCTCCGGGACGTAAACACCGGGGAGCTGTTTTTT.